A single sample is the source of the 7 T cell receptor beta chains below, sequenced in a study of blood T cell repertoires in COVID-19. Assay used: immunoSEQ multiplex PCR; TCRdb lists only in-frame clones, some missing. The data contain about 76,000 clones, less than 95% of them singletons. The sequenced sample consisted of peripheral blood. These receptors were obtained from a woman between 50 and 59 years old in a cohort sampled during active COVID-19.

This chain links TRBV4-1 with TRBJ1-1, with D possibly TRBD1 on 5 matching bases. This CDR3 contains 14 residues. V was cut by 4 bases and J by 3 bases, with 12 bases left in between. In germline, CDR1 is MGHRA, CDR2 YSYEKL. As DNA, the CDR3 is TGCGCCAGCAGCCTCGTCAGGGATGACACTGAAGCTTTCTTT. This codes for CASSLVRDDTEAFF.

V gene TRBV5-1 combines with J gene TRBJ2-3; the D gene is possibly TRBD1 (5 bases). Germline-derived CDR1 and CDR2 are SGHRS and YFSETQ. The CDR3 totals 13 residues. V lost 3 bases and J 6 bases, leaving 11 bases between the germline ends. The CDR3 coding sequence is TGCGCCAGCAGCTCCCCAGGGATGGATACGCAGTATTTT. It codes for CASSSPGMDTQYF.

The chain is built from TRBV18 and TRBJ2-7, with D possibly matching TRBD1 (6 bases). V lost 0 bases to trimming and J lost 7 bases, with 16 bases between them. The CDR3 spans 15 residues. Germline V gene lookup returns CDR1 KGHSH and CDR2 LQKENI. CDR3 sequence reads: CASSPPSQTGWEQYF. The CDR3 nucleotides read TGTGCCAGCTCACCACCTTCACAAACAGGGTGGGAGCAGTACTTC.

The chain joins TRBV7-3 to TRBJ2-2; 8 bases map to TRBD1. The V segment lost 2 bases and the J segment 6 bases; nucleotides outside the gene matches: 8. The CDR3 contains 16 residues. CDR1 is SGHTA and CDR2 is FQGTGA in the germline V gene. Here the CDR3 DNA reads TGTGCCAGCAGCTTAGGACAGGGTGGGACCGCCGGGGAGCTGTTTTTT. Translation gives CASSLGQGGTAGELFF.

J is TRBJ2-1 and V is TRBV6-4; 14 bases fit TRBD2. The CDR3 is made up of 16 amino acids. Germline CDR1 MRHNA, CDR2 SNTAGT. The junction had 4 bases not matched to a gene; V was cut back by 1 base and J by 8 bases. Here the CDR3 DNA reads TGTGCCAGCAGTGACTGGGGGACTAGCGGGAGATATGAGCAGTTCTTC. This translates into CASSDWGTSGRYEQFF.

As DNA, the CDR3 is TGCAGCGTTGAGAGAGGTAATGAGCAGTTCTTC. Amino acid sequence: CSVERGNEQFF. The chain couples TRBV29-1 to TRBJ2-1, with unresolved D. This CDR3 is 11 amino acids long. CDR1 is SQVTM, CDR2 ANQGSEA, per germline. The V end lost 3 bases, the J end lost 7 bases, and 7 bases lay between the germline ends.

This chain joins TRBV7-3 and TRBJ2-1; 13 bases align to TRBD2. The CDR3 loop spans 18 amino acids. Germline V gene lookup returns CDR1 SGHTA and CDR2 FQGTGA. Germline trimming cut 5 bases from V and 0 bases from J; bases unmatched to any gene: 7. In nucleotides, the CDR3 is TGTGCCAGCAGCCGGACTAGCGGGAGACCCAACTCCTACAATGAGCAGTTCTTC. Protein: CASSRTSGRPNSYNEQFF.